This T cell receptor beta chain was recovered during a study of OX40 agonist ivuxolimab in advanced cancers. V lost 0 bases to trimming and J lost 10 bases; unmatched junction nucleotides: 9. The germline CDR1 and CDR2 sequences are SGDLS and YYNGEE. CDR3 length: 15 amino acids. Data came from immunoSEQ multiplex PCR; TCRdb stores just in-frame clones and leaves some out. The data show tens of thousands of clones, roughly 84% seen once. The sequencing used CD4+ or CD8+ T cells sorted from blood, collected in a trial of the OX40 agonist ivuxolimab. The origin of this receptor is an adult with an advanced solid tumor such as melanoma, head and neck, liver or kidney cancer. The gene calls are TRBV9 and TRBJ2-1; 8 bases are shared with TRBD2. The CDR3 region has the DNA TGTGCCAGCAGCGTAGGGTCAGCGGGAGAATGGGAGCAGTTCTTC. The encoded protein is CASSVGSAGEWEQFF.